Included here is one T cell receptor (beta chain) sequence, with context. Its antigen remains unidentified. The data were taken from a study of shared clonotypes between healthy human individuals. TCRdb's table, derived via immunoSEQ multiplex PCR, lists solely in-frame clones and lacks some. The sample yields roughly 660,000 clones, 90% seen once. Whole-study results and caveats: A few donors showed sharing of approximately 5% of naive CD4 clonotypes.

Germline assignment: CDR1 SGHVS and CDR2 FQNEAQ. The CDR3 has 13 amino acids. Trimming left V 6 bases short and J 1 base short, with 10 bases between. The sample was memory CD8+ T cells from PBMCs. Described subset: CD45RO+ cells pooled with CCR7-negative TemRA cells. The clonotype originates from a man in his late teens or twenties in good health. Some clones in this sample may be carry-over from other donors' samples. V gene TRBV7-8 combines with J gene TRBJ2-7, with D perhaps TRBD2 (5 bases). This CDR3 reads CASRDSWSYEQYF. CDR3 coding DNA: TGTGCCAGCAGGGACTCGTGGTCCTACGAGCAGTACTTC.